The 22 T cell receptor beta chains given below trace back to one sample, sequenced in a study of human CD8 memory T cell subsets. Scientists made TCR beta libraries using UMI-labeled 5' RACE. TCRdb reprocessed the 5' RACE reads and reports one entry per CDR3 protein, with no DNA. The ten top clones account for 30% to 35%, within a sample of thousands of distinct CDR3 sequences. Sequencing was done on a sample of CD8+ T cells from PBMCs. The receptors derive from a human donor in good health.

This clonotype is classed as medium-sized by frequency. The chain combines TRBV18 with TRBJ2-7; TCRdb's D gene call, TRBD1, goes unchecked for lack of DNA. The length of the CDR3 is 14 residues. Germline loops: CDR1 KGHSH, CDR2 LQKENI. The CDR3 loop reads CASSRQVQENEQYF.

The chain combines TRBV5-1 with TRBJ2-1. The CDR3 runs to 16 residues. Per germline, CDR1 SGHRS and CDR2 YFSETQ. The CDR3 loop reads CASSLDVAGSYNEQFF.

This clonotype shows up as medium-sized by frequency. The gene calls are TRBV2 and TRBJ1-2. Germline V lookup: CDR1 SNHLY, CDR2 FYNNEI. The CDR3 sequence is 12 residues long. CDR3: CASSASGDGYTF.

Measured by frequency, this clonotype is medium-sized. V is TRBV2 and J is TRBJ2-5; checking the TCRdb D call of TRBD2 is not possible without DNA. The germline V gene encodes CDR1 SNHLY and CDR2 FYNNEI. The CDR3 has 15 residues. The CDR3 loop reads CASMSLGAREETQYF.

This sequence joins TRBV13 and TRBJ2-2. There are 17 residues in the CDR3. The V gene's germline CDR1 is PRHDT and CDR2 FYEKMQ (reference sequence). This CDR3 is CASSLGRDGVNTGELFF.

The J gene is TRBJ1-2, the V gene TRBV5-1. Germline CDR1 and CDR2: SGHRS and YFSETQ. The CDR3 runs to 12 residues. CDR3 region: CASSLGNYGYTF.

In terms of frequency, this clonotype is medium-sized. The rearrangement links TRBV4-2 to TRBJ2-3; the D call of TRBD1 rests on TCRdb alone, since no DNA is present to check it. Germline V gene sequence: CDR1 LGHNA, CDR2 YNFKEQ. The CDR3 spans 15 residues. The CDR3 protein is CASSHGKRDADTQYF.

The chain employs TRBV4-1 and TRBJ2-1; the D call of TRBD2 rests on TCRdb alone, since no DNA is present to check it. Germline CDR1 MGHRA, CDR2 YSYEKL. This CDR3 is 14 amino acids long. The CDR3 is CASSRTSGDNEQFF.

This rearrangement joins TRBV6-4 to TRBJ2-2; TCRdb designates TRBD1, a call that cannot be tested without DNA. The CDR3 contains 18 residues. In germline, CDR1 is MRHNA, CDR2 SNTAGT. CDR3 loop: CASSGPSEAGENTGELFF.

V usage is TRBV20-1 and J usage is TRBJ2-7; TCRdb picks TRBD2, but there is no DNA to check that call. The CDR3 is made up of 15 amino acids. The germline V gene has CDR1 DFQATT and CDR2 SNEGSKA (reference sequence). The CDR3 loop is CSARTSGSVGYEQYF.

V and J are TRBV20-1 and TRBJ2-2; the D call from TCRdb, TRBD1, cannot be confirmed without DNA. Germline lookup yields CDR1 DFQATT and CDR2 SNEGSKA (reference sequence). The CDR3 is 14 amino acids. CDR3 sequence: CSARGQGDTGELFF.

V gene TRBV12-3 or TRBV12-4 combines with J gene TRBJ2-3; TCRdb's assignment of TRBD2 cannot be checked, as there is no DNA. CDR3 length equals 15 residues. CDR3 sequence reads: CASSLLERTPDTQYF.

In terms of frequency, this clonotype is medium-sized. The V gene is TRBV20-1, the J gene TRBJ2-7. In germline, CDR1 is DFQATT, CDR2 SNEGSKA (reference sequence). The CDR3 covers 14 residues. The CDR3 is CSANREEVGYEQYF.

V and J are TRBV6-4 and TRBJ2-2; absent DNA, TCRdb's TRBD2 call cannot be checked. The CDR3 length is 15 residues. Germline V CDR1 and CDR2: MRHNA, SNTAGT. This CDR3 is CASRLAGGDTGELFF.

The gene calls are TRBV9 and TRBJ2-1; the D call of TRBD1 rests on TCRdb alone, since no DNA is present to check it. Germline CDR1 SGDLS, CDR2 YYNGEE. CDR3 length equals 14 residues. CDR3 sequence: CASSVGGSYNEQFF.

Here the CDR3 reads CSARDLVSGETYNEQFF. The chain joins TRBV20-1 to TRBJ2-1; as DNA is missing, the TRBD2 call by TCRdb cannot be tested. Looked up from germline, CDR1 is DFQATT and CDR2 is SNEGSKA (reference sequence). The length of the CDR3 is 17 residues.

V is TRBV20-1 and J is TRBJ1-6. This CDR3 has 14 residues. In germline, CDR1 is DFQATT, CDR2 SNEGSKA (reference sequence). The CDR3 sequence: CSASSGADNSPLHF.

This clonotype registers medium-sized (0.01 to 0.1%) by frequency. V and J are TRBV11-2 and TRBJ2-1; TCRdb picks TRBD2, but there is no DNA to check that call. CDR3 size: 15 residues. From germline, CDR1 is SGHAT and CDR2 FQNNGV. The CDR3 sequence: CASSLGSGGDNEQFF. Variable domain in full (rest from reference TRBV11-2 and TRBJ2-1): EAGVAQSPRYKIIEKRQSVAFWCNPISGHATLYWYQQILGQGPKLLIQFQNNGVVDDSQLPKDRFSAERLKGVDSTLKIQPAKLEDSAVYLCASSLGSGGDNEQFFGPGTRLTVL.

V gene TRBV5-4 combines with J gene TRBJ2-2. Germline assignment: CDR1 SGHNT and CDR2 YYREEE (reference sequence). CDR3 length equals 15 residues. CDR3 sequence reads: CASSKNGGFTGELFF.

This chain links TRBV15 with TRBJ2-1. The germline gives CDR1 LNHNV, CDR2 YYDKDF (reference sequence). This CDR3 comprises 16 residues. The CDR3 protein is CATSRDNGRAYNEQFF.

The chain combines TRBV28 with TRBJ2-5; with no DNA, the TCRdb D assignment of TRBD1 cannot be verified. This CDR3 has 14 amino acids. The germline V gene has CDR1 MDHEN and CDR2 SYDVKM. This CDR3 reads CASRSWPGWETQYF. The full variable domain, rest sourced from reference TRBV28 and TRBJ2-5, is DVKVTQSSRYLVKRTGEKVFLECVQDMDHENMFWYRQDPGLGLRLIYFSYDVKMKEKGDIPEGYSVSREKKERFSLILESASTNQTSMYLCASRSWPGWETQYFGPGTRLLVL.

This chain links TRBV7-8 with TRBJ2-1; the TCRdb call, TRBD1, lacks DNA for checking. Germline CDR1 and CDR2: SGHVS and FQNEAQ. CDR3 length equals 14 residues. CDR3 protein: CASSIGQGANEQFF.